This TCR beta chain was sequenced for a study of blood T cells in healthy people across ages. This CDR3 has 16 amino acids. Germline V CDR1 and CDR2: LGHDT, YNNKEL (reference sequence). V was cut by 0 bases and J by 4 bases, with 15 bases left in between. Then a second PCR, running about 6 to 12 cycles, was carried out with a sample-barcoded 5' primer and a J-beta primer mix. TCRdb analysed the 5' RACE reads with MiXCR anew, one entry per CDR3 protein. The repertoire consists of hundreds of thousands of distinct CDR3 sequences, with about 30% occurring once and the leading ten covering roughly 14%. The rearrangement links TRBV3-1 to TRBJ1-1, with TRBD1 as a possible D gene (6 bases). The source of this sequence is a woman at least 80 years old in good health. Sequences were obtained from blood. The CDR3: CASSQEPTRGGTEAFF. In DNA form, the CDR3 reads TGTGCCAGCAGCCAAGAACCTACGAGGGGGGGCACTGAAGCTTTCTTT.